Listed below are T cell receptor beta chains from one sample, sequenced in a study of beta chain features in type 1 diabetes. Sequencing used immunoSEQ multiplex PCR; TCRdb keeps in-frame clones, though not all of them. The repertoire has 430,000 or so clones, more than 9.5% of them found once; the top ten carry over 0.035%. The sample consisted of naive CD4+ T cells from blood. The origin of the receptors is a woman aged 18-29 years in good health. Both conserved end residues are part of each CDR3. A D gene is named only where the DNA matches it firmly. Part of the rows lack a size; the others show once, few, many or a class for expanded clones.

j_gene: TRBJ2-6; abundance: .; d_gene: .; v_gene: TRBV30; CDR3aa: CAWRGGRSGANVLTF; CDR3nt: TGTGCCTGGAGGGGAGGCCGCTCTGGGGCCAACGTCCTGACTTTC
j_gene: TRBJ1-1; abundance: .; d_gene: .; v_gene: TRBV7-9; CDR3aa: CASSLQGTNTEAFF; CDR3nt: TGTGCCAGCAGCTTACAGGGTACGAACACTGAAGCTTTCTTT
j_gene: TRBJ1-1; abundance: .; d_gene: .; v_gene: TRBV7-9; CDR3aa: CATVNYREAFF; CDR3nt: TGTGCCACCGTGAATTACAGGGAAGCTTTCTTT
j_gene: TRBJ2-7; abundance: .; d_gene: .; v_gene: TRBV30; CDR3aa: CAWSYSDEQYF; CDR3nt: TGTGCCTGGAGCTACTCCGACGAGCAGTACTTC
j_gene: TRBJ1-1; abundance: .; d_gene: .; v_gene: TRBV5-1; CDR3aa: CASSLAQLNTEAFF; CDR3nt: TGCGCCAGCAGCTTGGCCCAGCTGAACACTGAAGCTTTCTTT
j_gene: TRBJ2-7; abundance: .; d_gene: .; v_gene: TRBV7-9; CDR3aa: CASSLDLSYEQYF; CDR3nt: TGTGCCAGCAGCTTAGACCTCTCCTACGAGCAGTACTTC
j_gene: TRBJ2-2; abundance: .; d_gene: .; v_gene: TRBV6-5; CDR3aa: CASSSPGSQALFF; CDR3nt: TGTGCCAGCAGTTCTCCGGGTAGTCAGGCGCTGTTTTTT
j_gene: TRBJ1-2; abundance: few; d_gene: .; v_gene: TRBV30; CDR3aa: CAWSMLQIYGYTF; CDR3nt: TGTGCCTGGAGTATGTTACAGATTTATGGCTACACCTTC
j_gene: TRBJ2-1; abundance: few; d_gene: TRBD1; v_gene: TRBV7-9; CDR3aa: CASSSPRGQGFGNEQFF; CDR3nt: TGTGCCAGCAGCTCGCCCCGGGGACAGGGTTTTGGCAATGAGCAGTTCTTC
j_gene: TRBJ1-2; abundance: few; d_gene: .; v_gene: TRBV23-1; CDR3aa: CASSRGLLYGYTF; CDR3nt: TGCGCCAGCAGTCGAGGACTTCTCTATGGCTACACCTTC
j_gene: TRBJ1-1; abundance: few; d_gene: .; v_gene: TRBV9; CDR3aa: CASSPTVSHGRTEAFF; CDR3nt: TGTGCCAGCAGCCCGACAGTGAGCCATGGGCGAACTGAAGCTTTCTTT
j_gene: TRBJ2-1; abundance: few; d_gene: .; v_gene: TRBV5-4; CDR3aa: CASSLPGLPGNEQFF; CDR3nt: TGTGCCAGCAGCTTACCGGGACTCCCTGGAAATGAGCAGTTCTTC
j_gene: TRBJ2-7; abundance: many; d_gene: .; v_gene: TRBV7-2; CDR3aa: CASTSQNLEKQYF; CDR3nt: TGTGCCAGCACCTCCCAGAATCTGGAAAAGCAGTACTTC
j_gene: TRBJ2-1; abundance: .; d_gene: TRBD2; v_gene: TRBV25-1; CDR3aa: CASSAWLLAGVIGEQFF; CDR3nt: TGTGCCAGCAGCGCCTGGCTTCTAGCGGGAGTTATAGGTGAGCAGTTCTTC
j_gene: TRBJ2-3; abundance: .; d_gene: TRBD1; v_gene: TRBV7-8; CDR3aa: CASSRGGGGTDTQYF; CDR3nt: TGTGCCAGCAGCAGAGGGGGCGGCGGCACAGATACGCAGTATTTT
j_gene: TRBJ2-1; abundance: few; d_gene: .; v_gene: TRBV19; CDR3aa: CASSPNGRSGNEQFF; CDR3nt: TGTGCCAGTAGCCCTAACGGGAGAAGTGGGAATGAGCAGTTCTTC
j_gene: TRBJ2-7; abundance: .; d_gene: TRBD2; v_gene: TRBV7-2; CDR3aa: CASSLVREGPYEQYF; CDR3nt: TGTGCCAGCAGCTTAGTGCGGGAGGGCCCCTACGAGCAGTACTTC
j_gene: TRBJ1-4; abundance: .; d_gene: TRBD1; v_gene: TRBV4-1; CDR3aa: CASSQGGQGVEKLFF; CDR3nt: TGCGCCAGCAGCCAAGGGGGACAGGGAGTGGAAAAACTGTTTTTT
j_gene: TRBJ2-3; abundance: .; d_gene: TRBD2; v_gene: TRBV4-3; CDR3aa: CASSQASGSSTDTQYF; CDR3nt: TGCGCCAGCAGCCAAGCTAGCGGGAGTAGCACAGATACGCAGTATTTT
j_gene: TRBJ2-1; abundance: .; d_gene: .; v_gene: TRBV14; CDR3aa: CASSQLSRRTYNEQFF; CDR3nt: TGTGCCAGCAGCCAATTGAGTCGGAGAACCTACAATGAGCAGTTCTTC
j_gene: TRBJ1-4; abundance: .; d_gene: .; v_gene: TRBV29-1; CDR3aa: CSVRLGGEKLFF; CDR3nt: TGCAGCGTTCGACTTGGAGGAGAAAAACTGTTTTTT
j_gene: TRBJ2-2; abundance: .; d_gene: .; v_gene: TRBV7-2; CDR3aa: CASSLAGHLNTGELFF; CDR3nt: TGTGCCAGCAGCTTAGCAGGACACTTGAACACCGGGGAGCTGTTTTTT
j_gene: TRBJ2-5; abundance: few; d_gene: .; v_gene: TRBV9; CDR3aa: CASSVGDLQGVQYF; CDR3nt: TGTGCCAGCAGCGTAGGGGACCTCCAAGGGGTCCAGTACTTC
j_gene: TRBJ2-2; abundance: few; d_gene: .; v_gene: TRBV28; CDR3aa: CASLGQPGELFF; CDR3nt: TGTGCCAGTTTAGGACAACCCGGGGAGCTGTTTTTT
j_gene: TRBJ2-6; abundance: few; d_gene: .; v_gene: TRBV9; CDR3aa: CASSGPPWAGANVLTF; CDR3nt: TGTGCCAGCAGCGGTCCGCCGTGGGCTGGGGCCAACGTCCTGACTTTC
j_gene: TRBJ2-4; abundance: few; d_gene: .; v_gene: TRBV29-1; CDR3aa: CSVALSGPGGKNIQYF; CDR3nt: TGCAGCGTTGCACTTTCAGGGCCCGGTGGGAAAAACATTCAGTACTTC
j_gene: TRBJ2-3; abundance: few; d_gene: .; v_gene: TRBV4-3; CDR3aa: CASSQDPTDGDTQYF; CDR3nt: TGCGCCAGCAGCCAAGACCCGACCGATGGTGATACGCAGTATTTT
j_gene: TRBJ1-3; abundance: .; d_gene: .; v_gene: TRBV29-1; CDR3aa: CSVDSGNTIYF; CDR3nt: TGCAGCGTTGACAGCGGAAACACCATATATTTT
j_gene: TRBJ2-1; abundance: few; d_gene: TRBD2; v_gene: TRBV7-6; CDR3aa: CASSLDHGGSDEQFF; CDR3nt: TGTGCCAGCAGCTTAGATCATGGCGGGAGCGATGAGCAGTTCTTC
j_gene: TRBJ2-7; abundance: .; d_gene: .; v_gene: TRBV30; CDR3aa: CAWRPQVYSYEQYF; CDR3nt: TGTGCCTGGAGACCCCAGGTTTACTCCTACGAGCAGTACTTC
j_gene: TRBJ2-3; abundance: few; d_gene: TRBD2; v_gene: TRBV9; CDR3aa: CASSVDGGTDTQYF; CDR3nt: TGTGCCAGCAGCGTAGACGGGGGGACCGATACGCAGTATTTT
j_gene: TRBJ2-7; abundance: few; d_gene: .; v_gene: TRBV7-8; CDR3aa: CASSLALGRSNRYEQYF; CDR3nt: TGTGCCAGCAGCTTAGCGCTTGGCAGGTCCAATCGCTACGAGCAGTACTTC
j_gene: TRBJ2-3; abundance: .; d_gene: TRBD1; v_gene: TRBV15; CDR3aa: CATSRGGDRGFTDTQYF; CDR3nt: TGTGCCACCAGCAGAGGAGGGGACAGGGGATTCACAGATACGCAGTATTTT
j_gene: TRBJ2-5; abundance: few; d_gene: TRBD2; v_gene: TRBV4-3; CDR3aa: CASSQERFGLAAKETQYF; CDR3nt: TGCGCCAGCAGCCAAGAGCGGTTTGGACTAGCGGCGAAAGAGACCCAGTACTTC
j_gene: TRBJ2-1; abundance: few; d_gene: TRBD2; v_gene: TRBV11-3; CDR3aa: CASSLSRLAYYNEQFF; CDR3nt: TGTGCCAGCAGCTTAAGTAGACTAGCGTACTACAATGAGCAGTTCTTC
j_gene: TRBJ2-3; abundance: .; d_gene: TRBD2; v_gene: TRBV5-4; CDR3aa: CASSLSLAGGTDTQYF; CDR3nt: TGTGCCAGCAGCTTGAGTCTAGCGGGGGGTACAGATACGCAGTATTTT
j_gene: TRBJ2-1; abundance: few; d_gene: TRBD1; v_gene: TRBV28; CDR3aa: CASSFSGQGLYNEQFF; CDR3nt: TGTGCCAGCAGTTTTTCGGGACAGGGACTTTACAATGAGCAGTTCTTC
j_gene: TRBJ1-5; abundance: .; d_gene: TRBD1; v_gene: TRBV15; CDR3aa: CATSRAGQGANQPQHF; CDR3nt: TGTGCCACCAGCAGGGCGGGACAGGGGGCAAATCAGCCCCAGCATTTT
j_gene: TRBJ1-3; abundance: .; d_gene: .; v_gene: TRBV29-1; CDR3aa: CSISGAGGNTIYF; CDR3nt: TGCAGCATTTCGGGGGCTGGTGGAAACACCATATATTTT
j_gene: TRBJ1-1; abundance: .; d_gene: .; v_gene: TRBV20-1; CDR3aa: CSARAKGEAFF; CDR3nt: TGCAGTGCTAGAGCGAAGGGAGAGGCTTTCTTT
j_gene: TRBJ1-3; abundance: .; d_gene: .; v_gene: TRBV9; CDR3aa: CASSVEGVTGNTIYF; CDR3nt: TGTGCCAGCAGCGTCGAAGGGGTCACCGGAAACACCATATATTTT
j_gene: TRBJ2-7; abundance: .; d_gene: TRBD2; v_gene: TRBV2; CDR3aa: CASSVGTSEQQYF; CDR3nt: TGTGCCAGCAGTGTAGGTACTAGCGAGCAGCAGTACTTC
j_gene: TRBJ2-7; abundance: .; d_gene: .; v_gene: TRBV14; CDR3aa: CASSQVSRDYEQYF; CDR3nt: TGTGCCAGCAGCCAAGTCAGTCGGGACTACGAGCAGTACTTC
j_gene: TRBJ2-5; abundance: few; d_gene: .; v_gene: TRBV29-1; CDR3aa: CSVTGRPKPQETQYF; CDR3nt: TGCAGCGTGACCGGACGGCCGAAACCCCAAGAGACCCAGTACTTC
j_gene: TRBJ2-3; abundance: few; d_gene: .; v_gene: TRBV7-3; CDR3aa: CASSLYHGADTQYF; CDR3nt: TGTGCCAGCAGCTTATACCACGGGGCAGATACGCAGTATTTT
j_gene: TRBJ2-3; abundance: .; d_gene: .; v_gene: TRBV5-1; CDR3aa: CASSLQYGADTQYF; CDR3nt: TGCGCCAGCAGCTTGCAATACGGGGCAGATACGCAGTATTTT
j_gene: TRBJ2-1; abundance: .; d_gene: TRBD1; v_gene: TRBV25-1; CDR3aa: CASSPGQLYNEQFF; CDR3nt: TGTGCCAGCAGTCCGGGACAGCTATACAATGAGCAGTTCTTC